Listed below are T cell receptor beta chains from one sample, sequenced in a study of molecular identifiers for immune sequencing clone quantification. TCRdb re-derived calls from the PCR reads in MiXCR, one entry per CDR3 protein. The table includes 300,000 to 400,000 distinct CDR3 sequences, 20% to 25% detected once. The sequenced sample consisted of naive CD8+ T cells from blood, with Jurkat cell RNA spiked in. The source is a human donor in good health. Some libraries in this study had Jurkat cell RNA spiked in. CDR3s include the opening cysteine and the closing phenylalanine or tryptophan. Each record gives: V gene, clone size, D gene, CDR3 protein. The D gene is left open where the match is weak. Not all rows give a size; the values are once, few, many and, for expanded clones, a class.

v_call: TRBV11-2
clone_size: -
d_call: -
cdr3_aa: CASSLYLGSGTDTQYF

v_call: TRBV5-1
clone_size: many
d_call: -
cdr3_aa: CASSLISGAYNEQFF

v_call: TRBV4-2
clone_size: -
d_call: -
cdr3_aa: CASSQDPNEQFF

v_call: TRBV9
clone_size: many
d_call: -
cdr3_aa: CASSAAYGYTF

v_call: TRBV4-3
clone_size: many
d_call: -
cdr3_aa: CASRSGANTGELFF

v_call: TRBV30
clone_size: many
d_call: -
cdr3_aa: CAWAPWGNEQFF

v_call: TRBV7-2
clone_size: many
d_call: -
cdr3_aa: CASSVMGGSNQPQHF

v_call: TRBV6-5
clone_size: many
d_call: TRBD1
cdr3_aa: CASSSRGPGGAFF

v_call: TRBV7-9
clone_size: many
d_call: -
cdr3_aa: CASSLYLAGQETQYF

v_call: TRBV6-5
clone_size: many
d_call: TRBD1
cdr3_aa: CASSYDRDSGTDTQYF

v_call: TRBV5-5
clone_size: few
d_call: -
cdr3_aa: CASSLAPDSYEQYF

v_call: TRBV6-6
clone_size: many
d_call: -
cdr3_aa: CASSYTGGTIKVF

v_call: TRBV5-5
clone_size: many
d_call: -
cdr3_aa: CASSLTGREQFF

v_call: TRBV6-5
clone_size: many
d_call: -
cdr3_aa: CASSYSRTRQETQYF

v_call: TRBV4-3
clone_size: many
d_call: -
cdr3_aa: CASSQASRTGEAFF

v_call: TRBV6-2/TRBV6-3
clone_size: many
d_call: TRBD2
cdr3_aa: CASSYLAGVYNEQFF

v_call: TRBV4-3
clone_size: many
d_call: TRBD2
cdr3_aa: CASSQLLAGATDTQYF

v_call: TRBV7-9
clone_size: many
d_call: TRBD1
cdr3_aa: CASGTGSYEKLFF

v_call: TRBV29-1
clone_size: many
d_call: -
cdr3_aa: CSVSGISTEAFF

v_call: TRBV19
clone_size: many
d_call: -
cdr3_aa: CASTNYGITDTQYF

v_call: TRBV6-2/TRBV6-3
clone_size: many
d_call: TRBD1
cdr3_aa: CASSPLTGTEETQYF

v_call: TRBV7-9
clone_size: many
d_call: -
cdr3_aa: CASSPPDRDHEEQYF

v_call: TRBV7-6
clone_size: many
d_call: -
cdr3_aa: CASSLYSAIEVRELFF

v_call: TRBV4-1
clone_size: many
d_call: -
cdr3_aa: CASSQELGQPQHF

v_call: TRBV11-2
clone_size: -
d_call: -
cdr3_aa: CASSSLMDSINYGYTF

v_call: TRBV6-5
clone_size: many
d_call: -
cdr3_aa: CASSSGAISSGANVLTF

v_call: TRBV19
clone_size: -
d_call: TRBD2
cdr3_aa: CASSMIPSGDEQFF

v_call: TRBV7-9
clone_size: -
d_call: TRBD2
cdr3_aa: CASSLALAGVEQYF

v_call: TRBV4-3
clone_size: many
d_call: -
cdr3_aa: CASSQDFILVYYEQYF

v_call: TRBV20-1
clone_size: many
d_call: -
cdr3_aa: CSASGLGDTQYF

v_call: TRBV28
clone_size: -
d_call: TRBD2
cdr3_aa: CASQGGDTYEQYF